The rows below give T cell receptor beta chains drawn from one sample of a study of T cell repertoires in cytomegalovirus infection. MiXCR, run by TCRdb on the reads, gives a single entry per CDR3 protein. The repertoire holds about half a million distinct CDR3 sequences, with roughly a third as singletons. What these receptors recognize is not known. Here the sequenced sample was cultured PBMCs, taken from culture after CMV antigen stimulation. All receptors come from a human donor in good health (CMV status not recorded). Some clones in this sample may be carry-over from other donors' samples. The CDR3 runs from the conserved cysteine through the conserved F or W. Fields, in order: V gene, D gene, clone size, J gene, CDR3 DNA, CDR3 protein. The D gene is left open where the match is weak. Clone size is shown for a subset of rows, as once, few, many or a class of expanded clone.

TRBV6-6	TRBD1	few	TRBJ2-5	TGTGCCAGCAGTTACGGTGGACAGGGTCGATCGGATGAGACCCAGTACTTC	CASSYGGQGRSDETQYF
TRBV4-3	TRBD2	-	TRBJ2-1	TGCGCCAGCAGCCAAGACCCTAGCGGGGGGAGCTCCTACAATGAGCAGTTCTTC	CASSQDPSGGSSYNEQFF
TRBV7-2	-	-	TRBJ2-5	TGTGCCAGCAGCTCCCACTTCGTACAAGAGACCAAGTACTTC	CASSSHFVQETKYF
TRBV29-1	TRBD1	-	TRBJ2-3	TGCAGCGTCGCACAGGGGGCGATCACAGATACGCAGTATTTT	CSVAQGAITDTQYF
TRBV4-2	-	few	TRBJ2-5	TGTGCCAGCAGCCAAGCGGAGAGGGAAGAGACCCAGTACTTC	CASSQAEREETQYF
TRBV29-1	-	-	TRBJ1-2	TGCAGCGTTGGCCCTCGGGGGGGCTACACCTTC	CSVGPRGGYTF
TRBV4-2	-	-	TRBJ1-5	TGTGCCAGCAGCCAAGACCAGAGTTCGGACAGTAGCAATCAGCCCCAGCATTTT	CASSQDQSSDSSNQPQHF
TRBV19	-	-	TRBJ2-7	TGTGCCAGTAGTATAGGTCGGGACCAAGTGTACTTC	CASSIGRDQVYF
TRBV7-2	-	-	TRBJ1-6	TGTGCCAGCAGCTTGGAAGGGTTGACCCTCCACTTT	CASSLEGLTLHF
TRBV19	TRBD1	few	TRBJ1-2	TGTGCCACTTCGGGACAGACATTTAACTATGGCTACACCTTC	CATSGQTFNYGYTF
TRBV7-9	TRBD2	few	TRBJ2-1	TGTGCCAGCAGTTCCTCTAGCGGGGAAGGAATTGAGCAGTTCTTC	CASSSSSGEGIEQFF
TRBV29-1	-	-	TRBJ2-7	TGCAGCGTTAGTGGGGGTCCCTACGAGCAGTACTTC	CSVSGGPYEQYF
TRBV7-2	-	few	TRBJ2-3	TGTGCCAGCAGCTTCGGGTGGACTAGCACAGATACGCAGTATTTT	CASSFGWTSTDTQYF
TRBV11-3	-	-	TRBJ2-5	TGTGCCAGCAGCTTAGCCTCTCTGGTGAGCCAAGAGACCCAGTACTTC	CASSLASLVSQETQYF
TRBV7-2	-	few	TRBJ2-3	TGTGCCAGCACCCCTGACGGGGGGCTGGGTACGCAGTATTTT	CASTPDGGLGTQYF
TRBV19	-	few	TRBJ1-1	TGTGCCAGTATGAAAGTTATGGTCCCTGAAGCTTTCTTT	CASMKVMVPEAFF
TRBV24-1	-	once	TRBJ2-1	TGTGCCACCAGTGACCCAGGAATGGACACCTACAATGAGCAGTTCTTC	CATSDPGMDTYNEQFF
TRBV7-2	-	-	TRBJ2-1	TGTGCCAGCAGCTTAGTTAACGACCTACTTAGCTCCTACAATGAGCAGTTCTTC	CASSLVNDLLSSYNEQFF
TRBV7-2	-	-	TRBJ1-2	TGTGCCAGCAGCCCCCAATCCATCAGGCCCAACTATGGCTACACCTTC	CASSPQSIRPNYGYTF
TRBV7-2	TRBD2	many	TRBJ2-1	TGTGCCAGCAGCTTTGCGGGAGGGGGGGATGAGCAGTTCTTC	CASSFAGGGDEQFF